This entry is about one TCR beta chain. Its matching antigen is unknown. Each of the donors had around 10 milliliters of peripheral blood drawn into EDTA-treated Vacutainer tubes. This record comes from a study of blood T cells in healthy people across ages. Findings and caveats of the study: A strong correlation was seen between TCR beta diversity and naive T cell percentage.

The V gene's germline CDR1 is LGHNA and CDR2 YNFKEQ. This CDR3 has 16 amino acids. Losses at the gene ends were 4 bases for V and 4 bases for J; bases not matched to a gene: 7. A second PCR of roughly 7 to 11 cycles used a sample-barcoded 5' primer and a J-beta primer mix. A minimum of 3 million CDR3-containing paired-end reads was obtained for each sample. TCRdb called the 5' RACE reads again in MiXCR, with one record for every CDR3 protein. The repertoire holds 850,000 to 1,100,000 distinct CDR3 sequences, 35% to 40% seen once, with roughly 13% in the top ten. The sequenced material came from blood. J is TRBJ2-3 and V is TRBV4-2, with TRBD2 matching over 11 bases. This receptor was taken from a man younger than 35 in good health. Here the CDR3 DNA reads TGTGCCAGCAGCCCCCGTGGGACTAGCGGAGCAGATACGCAGTATTTT. Protein: CASSPRGTSGADTQYF.